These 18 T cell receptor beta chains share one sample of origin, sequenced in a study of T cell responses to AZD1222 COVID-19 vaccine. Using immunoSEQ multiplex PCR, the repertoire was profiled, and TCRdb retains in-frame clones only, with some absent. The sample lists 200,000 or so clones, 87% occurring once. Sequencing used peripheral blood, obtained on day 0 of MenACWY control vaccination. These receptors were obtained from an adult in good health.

CDR3 sequence: CASRGTLSPLHF. CDR3 sequence (DNA): TGTGCCAGCAGGGGGACATTGTCACCCCTCCACTTT. V usage is TRBV28 and J usage is TRBJ1-6; tentative D call: TRBD1 (6 bases). Germline CDR1 MDHEN, CDR2 SYDVKM. This CDR3 contains 12 residues. V lost 6 bases and J 10 bases, leaving 10 bases between the germline ends.

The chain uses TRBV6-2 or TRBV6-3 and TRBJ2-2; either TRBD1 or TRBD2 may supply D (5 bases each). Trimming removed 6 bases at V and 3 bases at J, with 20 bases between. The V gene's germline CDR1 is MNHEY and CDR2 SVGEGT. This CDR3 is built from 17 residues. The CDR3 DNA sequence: TGTGCCAGCAGCCCTCTTTTCGGGGCGCGGGACACCGGGGAGCTGTTTTTT. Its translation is CASSPLFGARDTGELFF.

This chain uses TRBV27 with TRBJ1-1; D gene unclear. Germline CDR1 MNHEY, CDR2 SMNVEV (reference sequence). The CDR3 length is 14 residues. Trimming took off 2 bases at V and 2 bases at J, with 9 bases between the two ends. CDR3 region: CASSLTAANTEAFF. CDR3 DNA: TGTGCCAGCAGTTTAACGGCAGCAAACACTGAAGCTTTCTTT.

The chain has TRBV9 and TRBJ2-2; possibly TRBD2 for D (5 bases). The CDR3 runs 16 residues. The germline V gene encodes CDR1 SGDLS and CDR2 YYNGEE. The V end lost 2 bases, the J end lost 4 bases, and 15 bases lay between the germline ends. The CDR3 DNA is TGTGCCAGCAGCGTCGTAAGGGAGCCGCTCACCGGGGAGCTGTTTTTT. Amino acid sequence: CASSVVREPLTGELFF.

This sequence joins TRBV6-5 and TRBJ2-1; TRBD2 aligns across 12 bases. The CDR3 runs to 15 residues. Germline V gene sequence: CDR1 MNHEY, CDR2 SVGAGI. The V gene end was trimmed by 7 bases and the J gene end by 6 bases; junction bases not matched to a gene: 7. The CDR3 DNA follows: TGTGCCAGCACTTTAATGACTAGCGGGAGCAATGAGCAGTTCTTC. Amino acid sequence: CASTLMTSGSNEQFF.

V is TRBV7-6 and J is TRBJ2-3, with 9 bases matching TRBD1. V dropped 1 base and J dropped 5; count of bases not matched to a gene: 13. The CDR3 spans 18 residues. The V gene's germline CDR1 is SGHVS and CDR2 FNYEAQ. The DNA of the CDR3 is TGTGCCAGCAGCTTAGGCGGATGGGGGACAGGGTCTGAAGATACGCAGTATTTT. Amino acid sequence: CASSLGGWGTGSEDTQYF.

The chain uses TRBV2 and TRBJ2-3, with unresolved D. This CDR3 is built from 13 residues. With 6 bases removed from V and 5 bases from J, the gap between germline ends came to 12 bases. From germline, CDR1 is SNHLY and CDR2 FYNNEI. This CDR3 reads CASSPGPVDTQYF. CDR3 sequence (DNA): TGTGCCAGCAGCCCCGGGCCCGTAGATACGCAGTATTTT. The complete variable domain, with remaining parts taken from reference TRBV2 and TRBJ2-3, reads EPEVTQTPSHQVTQMGQEVILRCVPISNHLYFYWYRQILGQKVEFLVSFYNNEISEKSEIFDDQFSVERPDGSNFTLKIRSTKLEDSAMYFCASSPGPVDTQYFGPGTRLTVL.

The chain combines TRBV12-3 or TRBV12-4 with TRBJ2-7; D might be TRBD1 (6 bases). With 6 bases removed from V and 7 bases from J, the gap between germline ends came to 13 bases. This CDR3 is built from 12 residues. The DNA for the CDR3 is TGTGCCAGCAGAGCAGGGGTGAGAGAGCAGTACTTC. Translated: CASRAGVREQYF.

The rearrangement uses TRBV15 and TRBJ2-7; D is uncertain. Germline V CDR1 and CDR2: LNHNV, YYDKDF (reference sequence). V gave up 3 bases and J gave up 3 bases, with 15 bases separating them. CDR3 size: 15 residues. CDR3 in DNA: TGTGCCACCAGCAGGTCGCAAGGATTCCTCTACGAGCAGTACTTC. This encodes CATSRSQGFLYEQYF.

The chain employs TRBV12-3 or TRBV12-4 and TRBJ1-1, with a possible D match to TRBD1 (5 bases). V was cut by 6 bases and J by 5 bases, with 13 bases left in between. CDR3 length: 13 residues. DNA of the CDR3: TGTGCCAGCAGCGTACAGGTCAGGACTGAAGCTTTCTTT. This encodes CASSVQVRTEAFF.

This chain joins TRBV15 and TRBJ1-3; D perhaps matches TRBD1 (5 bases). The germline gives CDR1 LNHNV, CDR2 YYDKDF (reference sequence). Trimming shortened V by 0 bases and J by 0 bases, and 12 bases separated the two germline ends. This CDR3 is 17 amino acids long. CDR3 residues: CATSRDHGTLSGNTIYF. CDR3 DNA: TGTGCCACCAGCAGAGATCACGGGACCCTCTCTGGAAACACCATATATTTT.

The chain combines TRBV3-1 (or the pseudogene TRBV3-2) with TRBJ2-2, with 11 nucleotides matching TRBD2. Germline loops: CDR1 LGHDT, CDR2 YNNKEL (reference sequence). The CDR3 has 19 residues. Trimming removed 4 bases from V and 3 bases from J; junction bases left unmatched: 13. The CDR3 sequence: CASSLGPPLAGGDTGELFF. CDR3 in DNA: TGTGCCAGCAGCCTAGGTCCCCCTCTAGCGGGGGGTGACACCGGGGAGCTGTTTTTT.

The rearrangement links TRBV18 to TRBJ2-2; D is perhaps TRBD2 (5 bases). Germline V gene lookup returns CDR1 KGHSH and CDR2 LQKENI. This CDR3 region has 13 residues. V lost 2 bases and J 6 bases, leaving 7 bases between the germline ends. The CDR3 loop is CASSPRAAGELFF. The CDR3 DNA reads TGTGCCAGCTCACCAAGAGCGGCCGGGGAGCTGTTTTTT.

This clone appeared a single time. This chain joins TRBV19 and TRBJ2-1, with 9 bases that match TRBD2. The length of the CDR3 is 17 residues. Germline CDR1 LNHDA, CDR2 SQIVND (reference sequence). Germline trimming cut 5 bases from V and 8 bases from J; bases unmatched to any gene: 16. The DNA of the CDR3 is TGTGCCAGTAGTCCCCGCCTCACCGGGACTAGCTGGGATGAGCAGTTCTTC. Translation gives CASSPRLTGTSWDEQFF. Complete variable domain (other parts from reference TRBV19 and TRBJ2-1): DGGITQSPKYLFRKEGQNVTLSCEQNLNHDAMYWYRQDPGQGLRLIYYSQIVNDFQKGDIAEGYSVSREKKESFPLTVTSAQKNPTAFYLCASSPRLTGTSWDEQFFGPGTRLTVL.

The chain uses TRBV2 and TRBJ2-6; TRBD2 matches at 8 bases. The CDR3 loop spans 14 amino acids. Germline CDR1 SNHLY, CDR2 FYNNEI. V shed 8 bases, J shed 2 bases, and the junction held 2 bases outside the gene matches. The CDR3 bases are TGTGCCAGCGGGCGGGAGGCTGGGGCCAACGTCCTGACTTTC. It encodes CASGREAGANVLTF.

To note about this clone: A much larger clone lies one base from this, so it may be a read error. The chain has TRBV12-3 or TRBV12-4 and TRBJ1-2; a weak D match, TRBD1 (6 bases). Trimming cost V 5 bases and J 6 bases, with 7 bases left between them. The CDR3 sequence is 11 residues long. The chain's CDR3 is CASSTGNGYTF. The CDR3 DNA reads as TGTGCCAGCAGTACAGGGAATGGCTACACCTTC.

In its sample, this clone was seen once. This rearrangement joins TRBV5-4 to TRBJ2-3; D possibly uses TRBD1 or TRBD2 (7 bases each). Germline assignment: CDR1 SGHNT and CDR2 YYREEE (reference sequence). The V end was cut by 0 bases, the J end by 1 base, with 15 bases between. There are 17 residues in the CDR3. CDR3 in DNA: TGTGCCAGCAGCTTGGACAGGGGAGGGGGGGGCACAGATACGCAGTATTTT. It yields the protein CASSLDRGGGGTDTQYF.

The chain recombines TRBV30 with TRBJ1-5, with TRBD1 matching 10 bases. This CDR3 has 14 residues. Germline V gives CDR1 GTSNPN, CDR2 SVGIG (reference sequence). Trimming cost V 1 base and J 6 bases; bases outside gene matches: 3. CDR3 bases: TGTGCCTGGAGTGCCGGGACAGGGGTTCAGCCCCAGCATTTT. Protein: CAWSAGTGVQPQHF.